Here is one T cell receptor beta chain with its context. It lacks a known antigen. No much larger clone exists at a distance of one base, and base qualities are not known. The data are from a study of shared clonotypes between healthy human individuals (TCRdb year 2020). Looking at the study overall: The cohort included three men and two women between 18 and 49 years of age. To increase sequencing depth and limit assay-specific biases, TCR repertoire library preparation and sequencing were carried out by different laboratories using diverse techniques. For each donor, three plates each were used for CD4 naive and CD4 memory, two plates were used for CD8 naive, and one plate was used for CD8 memory. The study deeply sequenced blood TCR repertoires of about 5 healthy adults to estimate repertoire size and the extent of clonotype sharing between individuals. Per donor, leukapheresis produced somewhere between about 0.85 and 9.5 billion PBMCs. Summary of the overall study and its limitations: Compared with non-shared clonotypes, the clonotypes found in all four sorted-subset donors had higher generation probabilities. Rarefaction of sorted-subset datasets indicated incomplete sequencing despite the large sequencing depth. About 5% of naive CD4, around 3.6% of naive CD8, approximately 2.2% of memory CD4, and about 0.4% of memory CD8 clonotypes were shared across a few donors. Only blood was sampled, and tissue TCR repertoires likely differ from those in blood. The small number of donors limited the genetic and exposure-history diversity represented. Estimated clonotype richness was generally larger for naive than for memory subsets. Pairwise subsampling led to the expectation that sequencing depth would affect the degree of clonotype sharing among donors.

TCR CDR3 regions were amplified from genomic DNA by multiplex PCR using the deep immunoSEQ assay. Extracted genomic DNA from each cell subset was distributed evenly across all wells of several immunoSEQ 96-well plates, and each plate was treated as a replicate. For sorted subsets, around 0.2 ug of genomic DNA, equivalent to some 30,000 T cell genomes, went into each replicate PCR. The purified libraries were quantified using a Qubit 3.0 fluorometer, sized with a Bioanalyzer 2100, and then quantified again using the KAPA Library Quantification kit. A separate single-read 150-cycle Illumina NextSeq 550 flow cell was used to sequence each immunoSEQ 96-well plate. The published analysis was carried out like this. Because only junctional sequences without quality scores were contained in the immunoSEQ output, filtering matching that applied to full-length reads could not be performed. Sequences were annotated with PyIR, a Python wrapper for IgBLAST v1.9, and V/J genes and CDR3 were assigned using IMGT germline references. Reads were filtered out if the reads had weak V/J assignments (E-value above 1e-6), no CDR3, stop codons, out-of-frame junctions, or ambiguous translated residues. V3J clonotypes were defined by identical inferred V gene, J gene, and CDR3 amino acid sequence. The percentage overlap between two repertoires was calculated by dividing the number of shared unique clonotypes by the size of the smaller repertoire. RTK rarefaction, the Chao1 estimator, and Recon v2.1 estimates of unobserved clonotypes were used to assess repertoire richness. For all TCRbeta clonotypes obtained by the gDNA method from four donors, generation probabilities were computed with OLGA. TCRdb took over this immuneACCESS table, retaining in-frame rearrangements with V and J assigned. Such tables are incomplete; in checked studies, under half of the missing clones stem from an unresolved V gene, and the remainder is unexplained. The V and J calls and clone size come from that table; D and trimming were worked out from the DNA. In all, the sample holds 2 million to 2.5 million clones, and almost 96% of those were seen once. The ten largest clones represent more than 0.1% of the sample.

The donors were healthy, HIV-negative adults who had no recently reported acute infections or vaccinations. Every donor was a Caucasian adult living in Nashville, Tennessee, USA. Magnetic negative selection was used to enrich CD4+ T cells, after which naive cells were positively selected on CD45RA and the negative fraction became the memory subset. Blood was collected by leukapheresis, and PBMCs were isolated by Ficoll-Histopaque density gradient centrifugation and then cryopreserved in liquid nitrogen vapor phase. Analytical flow cytometry was used to check the purity and quantity of each magnetically sorted T cell population. Each sorted fraction had its genomic DNA isolated and then quantified by UV absorbance on a Nanodrop 2000c. Sequencing input: naive CD4+ T cells sorted from blood. The cell subset or site label on this specimen signifies: CD45RA+ positively selected. This receptor was taken from a man younger than 30 in good health.

The CDR3: CAISESTVRSYEQYF. Here is the DNA: TGTGCCATCAGTGAGTCGACAGTCCGCTCCTACGAGCAGTACTTC. The chain uses TRBV10-3 and TRBJ2-7, and perhaps TRBD1 as D gene, on 5 matching bases. The CDR1 and CDR2 encoded by the germline V gene are ENHRY and SYGVKD. The junction shows trimming of 0 bases on V and 0 bases on J, plus 9 bases between the germline ends. Spanning cysteine to phenylalanine, the CDR3 consists of 15 amino acids. CDR3 DNA is the only sequence kept; it has 45 bases, read in frame from the first base.